The sequence of this T cell receptor beta chain was determined in a study of T-cell reconstitution after alpha-beta-depleted transplantation in children. For TCRbeta, the library was prepared with unique molecular identifiers. TCRdb re-derived calls from the PCR reads in MiXCR, one entry per CDR3 protein. The sample lists fewer than 550,000 distinct CDR3 sequences, roughly 10% occurring once. Study observations and caveats: Alpha-beta T cells about two months after transplant reportedly derived from several hundred expanded graft clones. Newly produced T cells mostly provided counts and TCRbeta diversity after one year, as hyperexpanded clones declined. Where some patients showed high TCRbeta diversity at day 60, it came from recipient T cells and thymic progenitors that had survived.

Germline CDR1 reads MDHEN; CDR2 reads SYDVKM. The CDR3 is made up of 14 amino acids. V dropped 4 bases and J dropped 6 bases, with 13 bases sitting between them. This clonotype is a singleton in its sample. Its specificity is not known. Sequenced material: PBMCs, taken before TCRalphabeta/CD19-depleted stem cell transplant. The chain couples TRBV28 to TRBJ1-5; perhaps TRBD1 as D (5 bases). The origin of this receptor is a child aged 2-15 years with inherited bone marrow failure, due to receive a stem cell transplant. The CDR3 loop is CASSSNTGVQPQHF. The DNA of the CDR3 is TGTGCCAGCAGTTCGAATACAGGAGTTCAGCCCCAGCATTTT. Based on the CDR3 plus reference TRBV28 and TRBJ1-5, the full variable domain is DVKVTQSSRYLVKRTGEKVFLECVQDMDHENMFWYRQDPGLGLRLIYFSYDVKMKEKGDIPEGYSVSREKKERFSLILESASTNQTSMYLCASSSNTGVQPQHFGDGTRLSIL.